The clone carrying this TCR beta chain was seen only once. This entry belongs to a study of shared clonotypes between healthy human individuals. Here immunoSEQ multiplex PCR was the method, and the copy in TCRdb shows in-frame clones only, minus some. The table lists 2 million to 2.5 million clones, 85% to 95% of them singletons. V was clipped by 0 bases and J by 4 bases, with 10 bases between them. The length of the CDR3 is 15 residues. Germline V gives CDR1 SGHRS, CDR2 YFSETQ. The chain combines TRBV5-1 with TRBJ1-4; D ambiguous. Sequencing was done on a sample of naive CD4+ T cells sorted from blood. Subset noted: CD45RA+ positively selected. This receptor was identified in a man aged 18-30 years in good health. The CDR3 region is CASSLGGQLNEKLFF. CDR3 bases: TGCGCCAGCAGCTTGGGGGGTCAGCTTAATGAAAAACTGTTTTTT.